A selection of T cell receptor beta chains follows, all from one sample in a study of OX40 agonist ivuxolimab in advanced cancers. Produced via immunoSEQ multiplex PCR; TCRdb's table is partial and in-frame only. This table holds more than 55,000 clones, 87% found once. The material sequenced was CD4+ or CD8+ T cells sorted from blood, taken in a trial of the OX40 agonist ivuxolimab. The receptors stem from an adult with an advanced solid tumor such as melanoma, head and neck, liver or kidney cancer. Each CDR3 is given with its conserved first and last residue. Each record gives: clone size, CDR3 length, J gene, V gene, CDR3 protein. The size field is filled for only some rows; it gives once, few, many or a size class.

-	15	TRBJ1-3	TRBV7-9	CASSLAVSPGNTIYF
once	17	TRBJ1-1	TRBV7-2	CASSLALGGGTNTEAFF
once	14	TRBJ1-1	TRBV28	CASTNGGGGTEAFF
-	15	TRBJ1-2	TRBV6-5	CASSYEDGTGGGYTF
-	15	TRBJ2-2	TRBV30	CACTQGRTNTGELFF
-	17	TRBJ2-7	TRBV18	CASSPGLADSLRYEQYF
-	15	TRBJ1-4	TRBV5-1	CASSLEGQPNEKLFF
few	14	TRBJ1-2	TRBV7-6	CASSDTTGPYGYTF
-	17	TRBJ1-5	TRBV9	CASSVAPTGNIGQPQHF
once	14	-	TRBV5-6	CASMKRGSSYEQYF
-	14	TRBJ2-3	TRBV29-1	CSVKGEPGRDTQYF
few	14	TRBJ2-3	TRBV6-5	CASSRGGIGDTQYF
-	14	TRBJ2-7	TRBV5-1	CASSPRQGPYEQYF
few	15	TRBJ2-1	TRBV6-1	CASSGSLTIYNEQFF
few	17	TRBJ1-3	TRBV15	CATSREIGLQGGNTIYF
once	12	TRBJ2-3	TRBV19	CASSPSTDTQYF
-	14	TRBJ1-4	TRBV2	CASSGDTSHEKLFF
-	19	-	TRBV6-1	CASSARPGGSSWATYEQYF
-	19	TRBJ2-6	TRBV21-1	CASSNEWTASLSGANVLTF
-	17	TRBJ2-2	TRBV2	CASSRRWTGKDTGELFF
-	17	TRBJ1-3	TRBV7-2	CASSLAPTLYSGNTIYF
-	15	TRBJ1-2	TRBV19	CASTTYGTGNYGYTF
-	15	TRBJ1-2	TRBV5-8	CASSLAGGGAYGYTF
-	15	TRBJ2-7	TRBV4-1	CASSQREGGAYEQYF
-	15	TRBJ1-5	TRBV4-1	CASSQASEGYQPQHF
medium-sized	15	TRBJ2-1	TRBV28	CASSSRGPLLNEQFF
-	14	TRBJ1-2	TRBV5-4	CASSDWGVVYGYTF
-	16	TRBJ2-3	TRBV18	CASSAGTSGITDTQYF
once	15	TRBJ1-4	TRBV7-2	CASALEGSSNEKLFF
-	14	TRBJ2-2	TRBV2	CASRTGARGGELFF
once	15	TRBJ1-2	TRBV30	CAWSRDRALKVGYTF
-	15	TRBJ1-5	TRBV4-1	CASSQESPVNQPQHF
-	13	TRBJ2-2	TRBV9	CASSEQFTGELFF
-	12	TRBJ1-1	TRBV28	CAGGTFNTEAFF
-	14	TRBJ2-2	TRBV19	CATDGGRISGELFF
once	16	TRBJ2-3	TRBV6-6	CASRLGLAGSQTTQYF
once	14	TRBJ2-7	TRBV28	CASREVRGTNEQYF